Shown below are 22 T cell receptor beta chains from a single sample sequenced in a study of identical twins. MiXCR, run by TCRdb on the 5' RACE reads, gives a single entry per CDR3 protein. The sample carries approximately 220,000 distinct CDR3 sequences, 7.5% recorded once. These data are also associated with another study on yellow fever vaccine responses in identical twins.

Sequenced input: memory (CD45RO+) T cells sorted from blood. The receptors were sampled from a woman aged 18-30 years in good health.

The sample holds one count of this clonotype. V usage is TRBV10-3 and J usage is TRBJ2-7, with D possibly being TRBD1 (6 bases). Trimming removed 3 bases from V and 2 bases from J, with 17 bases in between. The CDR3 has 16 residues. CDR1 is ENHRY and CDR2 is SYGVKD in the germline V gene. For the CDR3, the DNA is TGTGCCATCAGTGACTACTTCCAGGGGTCCCCCTACGAGCAGTACTTC. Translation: CAISDYFQGSPYEQYF.

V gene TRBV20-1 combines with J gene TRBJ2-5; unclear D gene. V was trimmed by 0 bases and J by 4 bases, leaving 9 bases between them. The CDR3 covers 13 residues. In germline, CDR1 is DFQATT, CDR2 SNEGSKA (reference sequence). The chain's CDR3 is CSARDLTGETQYF. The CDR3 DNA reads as TGCAGTGCTAGAGATTTGACGGGAGAGACCCAGTACTTC.

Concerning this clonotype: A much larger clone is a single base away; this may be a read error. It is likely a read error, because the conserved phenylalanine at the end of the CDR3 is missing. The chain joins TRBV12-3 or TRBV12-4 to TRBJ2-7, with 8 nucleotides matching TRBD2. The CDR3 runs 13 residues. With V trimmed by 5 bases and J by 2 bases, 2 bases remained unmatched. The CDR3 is CASSRAGAYEQYL. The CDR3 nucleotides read TGTGCCAGCAGTCGAGCGGGAGCCTACGAGCAGTACCTC.

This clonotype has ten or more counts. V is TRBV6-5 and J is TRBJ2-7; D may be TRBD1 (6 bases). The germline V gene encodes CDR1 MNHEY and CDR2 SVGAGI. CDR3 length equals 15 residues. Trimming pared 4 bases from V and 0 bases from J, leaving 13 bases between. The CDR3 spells CASSSQGRTSYEQYF. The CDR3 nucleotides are TGTGCCAGCAGTTCCCAGGGGCGGACCTCCTACGAGCAGTACTTC.

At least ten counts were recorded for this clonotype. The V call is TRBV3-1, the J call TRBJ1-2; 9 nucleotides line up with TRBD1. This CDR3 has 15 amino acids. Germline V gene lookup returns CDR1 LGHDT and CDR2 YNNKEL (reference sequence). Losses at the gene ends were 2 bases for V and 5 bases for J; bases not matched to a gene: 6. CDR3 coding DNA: TGTGCCAGCAGCCAACTGGACAGGGGTGGTTATGGCTACACCTTC. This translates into CASSQLDRGGYGYTF.

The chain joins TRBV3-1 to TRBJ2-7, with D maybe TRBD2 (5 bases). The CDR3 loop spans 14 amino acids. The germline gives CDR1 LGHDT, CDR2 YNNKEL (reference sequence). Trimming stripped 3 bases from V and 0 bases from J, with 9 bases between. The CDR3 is CASSHRGTSYEQYF. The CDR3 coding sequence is TGTGCCAGCAGCCATCGGGGTACCTCCTACGAGCAGTACTTC.

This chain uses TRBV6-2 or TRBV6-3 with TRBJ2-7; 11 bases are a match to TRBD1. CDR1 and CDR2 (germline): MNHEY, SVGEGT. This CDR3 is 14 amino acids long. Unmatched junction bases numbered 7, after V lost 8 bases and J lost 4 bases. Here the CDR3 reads CASGTWDRGYEQYF. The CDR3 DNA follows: TGTGCCAGCGGAACCTGGGACAGGGGGTACGAGCAGTACTTC.

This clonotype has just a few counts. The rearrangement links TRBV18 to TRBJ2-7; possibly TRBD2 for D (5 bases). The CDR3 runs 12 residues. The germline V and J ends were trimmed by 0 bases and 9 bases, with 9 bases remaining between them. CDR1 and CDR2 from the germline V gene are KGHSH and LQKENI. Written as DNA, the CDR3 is TGTGCCAGCTCACCACCCGCGAGCGGGCAGTACTTC. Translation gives CASSPPASGQYF.

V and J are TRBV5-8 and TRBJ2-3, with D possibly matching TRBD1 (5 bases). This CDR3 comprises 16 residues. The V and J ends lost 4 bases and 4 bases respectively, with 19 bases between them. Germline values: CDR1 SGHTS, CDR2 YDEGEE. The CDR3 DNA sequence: TGTGCCAGCAGCCCTAGGCAGGGCCAGGGTCCAGATACGCAGTATTTT. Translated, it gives CASSPRQGQGPDTQYF.

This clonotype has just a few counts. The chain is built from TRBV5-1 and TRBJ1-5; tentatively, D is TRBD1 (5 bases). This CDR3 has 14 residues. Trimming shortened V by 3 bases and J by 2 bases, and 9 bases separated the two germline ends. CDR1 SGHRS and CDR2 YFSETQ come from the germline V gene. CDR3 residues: CASSSGDGNQPQHF. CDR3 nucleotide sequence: TGCGCCAGCAGCTCGGGGGATGGCAATCAGCCCCAGCATTTT.

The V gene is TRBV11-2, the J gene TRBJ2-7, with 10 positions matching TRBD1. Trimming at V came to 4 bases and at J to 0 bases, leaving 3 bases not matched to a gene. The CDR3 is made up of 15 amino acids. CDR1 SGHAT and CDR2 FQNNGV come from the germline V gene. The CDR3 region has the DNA TGTGCCAGCAGCTCCGGGACAGGGGTCTCCTACGAGCAGTACTTC. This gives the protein CASSSGTGVSYEQYF.

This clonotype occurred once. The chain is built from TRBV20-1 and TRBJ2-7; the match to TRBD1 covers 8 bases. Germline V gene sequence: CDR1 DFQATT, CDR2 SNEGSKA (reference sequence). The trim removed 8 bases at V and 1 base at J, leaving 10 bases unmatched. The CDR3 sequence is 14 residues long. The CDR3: CSPQGRTGSYEQYF. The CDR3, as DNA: TGCAGTCCCCAAGGGCGGACAGGGTCCTACGAGCAGTACTTC.

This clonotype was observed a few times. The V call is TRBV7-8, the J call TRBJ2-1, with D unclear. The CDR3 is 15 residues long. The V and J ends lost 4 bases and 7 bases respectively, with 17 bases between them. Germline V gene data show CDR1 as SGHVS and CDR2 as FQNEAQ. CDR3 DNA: TGTGCCAGCAGCTACGACCTGGGCAGAGGAAATGAGCAGTTCTTC. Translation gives CASSYDLGRGNEQFF. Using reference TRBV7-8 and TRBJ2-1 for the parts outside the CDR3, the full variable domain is GAGVSQSPRYKVAKRGQDVALRCDPISGHVSLFWYQQALGQGPEFLTYFQNEAQLDKSGLPSDRFFAERPEGSVSTLKIQRTQQEDSAVYLCASSYDLGRGNEQFFGPGTRLTVL.

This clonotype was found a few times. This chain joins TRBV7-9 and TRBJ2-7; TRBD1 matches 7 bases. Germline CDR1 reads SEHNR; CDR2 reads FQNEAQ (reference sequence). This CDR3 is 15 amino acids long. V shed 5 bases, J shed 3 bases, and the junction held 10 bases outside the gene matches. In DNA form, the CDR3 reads TGTGCCAGCAGCCCCCGGACAGGCGGCTTCTACGAGCAGTACTTC. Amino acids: CASSPRTGGFYEQYF. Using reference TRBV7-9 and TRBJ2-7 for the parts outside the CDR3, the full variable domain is DTGVSQNPRHKITKRGQNVTFRCDPISEHNRLYWYRQTLGQGPEFLTYFQNEAQLEKSRLLSDRFSAERPKGSFSTLEIQRTEQGDSAMYLCASSPRTGGFYEQYFGPGTRLTVT.

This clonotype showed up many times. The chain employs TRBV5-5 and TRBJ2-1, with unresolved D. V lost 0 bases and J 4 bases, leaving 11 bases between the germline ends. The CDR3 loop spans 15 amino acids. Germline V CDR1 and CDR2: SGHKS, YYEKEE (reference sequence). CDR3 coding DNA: TGTGCCAGCAGCTTGGTTCAAGGCCGATACAATGAGCAGTTCTTC. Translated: CASSLVQGRYNEQFF.

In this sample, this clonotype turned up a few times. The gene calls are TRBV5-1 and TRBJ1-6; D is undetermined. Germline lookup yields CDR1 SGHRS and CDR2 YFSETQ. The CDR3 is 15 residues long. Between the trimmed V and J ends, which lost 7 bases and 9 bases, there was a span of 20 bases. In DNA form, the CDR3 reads TGCGCCAGCCAAGCAGCCCCAGGCTTAGGTTCACCCCTCCACTTT. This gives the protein CASQAAPGLGSPLHF.

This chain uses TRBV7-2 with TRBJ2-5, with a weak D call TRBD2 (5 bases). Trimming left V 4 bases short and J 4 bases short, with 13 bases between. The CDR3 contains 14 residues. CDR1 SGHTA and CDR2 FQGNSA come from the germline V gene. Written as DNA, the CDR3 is TGTGCCAGCAGCTATTTAAGGAGCGGAGAGACCCAGTACTTC. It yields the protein CASSYLRSGETQYF.

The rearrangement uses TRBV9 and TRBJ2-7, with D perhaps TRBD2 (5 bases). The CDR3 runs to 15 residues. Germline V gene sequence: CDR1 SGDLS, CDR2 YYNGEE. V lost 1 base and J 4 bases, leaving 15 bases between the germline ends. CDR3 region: CASSVSTQEGYEQYF. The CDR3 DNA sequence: TGTGCCAGCAGCGTAAGTACCCAAGAGGGATACGAGCAGTACTTC.

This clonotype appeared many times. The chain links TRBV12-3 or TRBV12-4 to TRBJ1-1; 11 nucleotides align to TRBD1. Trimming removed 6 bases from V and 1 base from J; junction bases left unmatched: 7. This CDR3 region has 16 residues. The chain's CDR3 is CASSWDRGIGNTEAFF. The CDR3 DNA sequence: TGTGCCAGCAGCTGGGACAGGGGGATTGGGAACACTGAAGCTTTCTTT.

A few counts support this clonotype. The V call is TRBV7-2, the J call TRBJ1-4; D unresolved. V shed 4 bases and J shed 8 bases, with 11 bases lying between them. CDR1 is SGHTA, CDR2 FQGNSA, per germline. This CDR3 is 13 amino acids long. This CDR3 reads CASSSRNSEKLFF. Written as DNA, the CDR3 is TGTGCCAGCAGCTCCCGGAACTCAGAAAAACTGTTTTTT.

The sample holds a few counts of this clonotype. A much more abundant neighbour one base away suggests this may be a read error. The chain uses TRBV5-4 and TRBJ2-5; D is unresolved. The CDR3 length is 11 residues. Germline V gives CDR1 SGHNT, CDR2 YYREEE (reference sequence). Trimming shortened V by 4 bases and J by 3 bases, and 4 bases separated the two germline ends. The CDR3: CASSVKETQYF. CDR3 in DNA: TGTGCCAGCAGCGTAAAAGAGACCCAGTACTTC.

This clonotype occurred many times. CDR3 sequence reads: CSARGSRSYEQYF. For the CDR3, the DNA is TGCAGTGCTCGTGGGAGTAGGTCCTACGAGCAGTACTTC. V gene TRBV20-1 combines with J gene TRBJ2-7, with D possibly matching TRBD2 (5 bases). From germline, CDR1 is DFQATT and CDR2 SNEGSKA (reference sequence). The CDR3 runs to 13 residues. Trimming stripped 5 bases from V and 1 base from J, with 12 bases between.